This T cell receptor beta chain was obtained from a study of cytomegalovirus exposure and HLA in healthy donors. Germline lookup yields CDR1 GTSNPN and CDR2 SVGIG (reference sequence). CDR3 size: 14 residues. The ends lost 1 base at V and 3 bases at J; junction bases unmatched: 2. Note on this clone: Antigen unknown.

Study-wide results and caveats: Across donors, most TCRs were seen rarely, yet some public ones were widespread. Among CMV-associated TCR beta chains, most appeared HLA-restricted in a later analysis. V- and J-gene trimming of TCR beta was linked (in a later analysis) to a missense DCLRE1C variant. The authors judged a highly shared variant cluster likely a sequencing artifact.

The PCR had 60 Vbeta and 13 Jbeta primers. Clones were sequenced by immunoSEQ multiplex PCR, and TCRdb holds only the in-frame ones, with some missing. The table for this sample gives 140,000 to 150,000 clones. This TCR derives from a male donor in good health and CMV-seronegative. The chain recombines TRBV30 with TRBJ1-3; 8 nucleotides line up with TRBD1. Source material: PBMCs. The CDR3 coding sequence is TGTGCCTGGAGTGACAGGGGGGTTGGAAACACCATATATTTT. Protein product: CAWSDRGVGNTIYF.